This is a list of T cell receptor beta chains from one sample in a study of T-cell memory formation after mild COVID-19. TCRdb analysed the 5' RACE reads with MiXCR anew, one entry per CDR3 protein. The sample includes approximately 250,000 distinct CDR3 sequences, around 15% of them seen just once. The material sequenced was PBMCs or a T cell subset sorted from them (not recorded which). These receptors were obtained from a man aged 18 to 29 who had mild COVID-19 (a few samples of this study predate the infection). Cell type and time point are not known. Each CDR3 is given with its conserved first and last residue. Only part of the rows carry a size: once, few, many, or a class if the clone is expanded.

abundance | j_gene | v_gene | CDR3aa
few | TRBJ1-5 | TRBV7-2 | CASSLYLGPHINQPQHF
few | TRBJ2-5 | TRBV7-7 | CASSRGLAGAQETQYF
- | TRBJ1-2 | TRBV7-6 | CASSSSPGQPIYGYTF
few | TRBJ2-6 | TRBV5-1 | CASRRIGANVLTF
- | TRBJ2-4 | TRBV7-2 | CASSLGRENIQYF
- | TRBJ2-7 | TRBV6-5 | CASSYQAGDIYEQYF
- | TRBJ2-6 | TRBV2 | CASRSSAGANVLTF
- | TRBJ2-5 | TRBV7-3 | CAGAPGAGGTQYF
few | TRBJ1-1 | TRBV4-1 | CASSSREGQDEAFF
- | TRBJ1-1 | TRBV24-1 | CATSDSGAMNTEAFF
- | TRBJ1-1 | TRBV6-6 | CASSYNRDTEAFF
few | TRBJ2-3 | TRBV6-2/TRBV6-3 | CASGAGAAYSTDTQYF
- | TRBJ2-3 | TRBV18 | CASSPRYSTDTQYF
- | TRBJ2-1 | TRBV6-6 | CASSPLGEGYNEQFF
- | TRBJ1-2 | TRBV10-3 | CAISESGPIYGYTF